This T cell receptor (beta chain) was captured in a study of T cell repertoires in cytomegalovirus infection. There are 16 residues in the CDR3. Trimming cost V 2 bases and J 8 bases, with 19 bases left between them. TCRdb reprocessed the reads via MiXCR and lists one record per CDR3 protein. Of 110,000 to 150,000 distinct CDR3 sequences in the sample, about 6.1% were seen once. This clonotype was counted ten times or more. Its target is not known. Points from the study as a whole: Dominant in the ex vivo response were TCR beta clonotypes restricted by HLA-C and specific for CMV.

The sample consisted of PBMCs. The sequence was obtained from a human donor in good health (CMV status not recorded). Some clones in this sample may be carry-over from other donors' samples. The V gene is TRBV12-3 or TRBV12-4, the J gene TRBJ2-4; possibly TRBD2 for D (5 bases). CDR3 region: CASSLNPSGLLDIQYF. CDR3 DNA: TGTGCCAGCAGTTTAAACCCCTCCGGACTGTTAGACATTCAGTACTTC.